One TCR beta chain is described in this entry. The specificity of this receptor is unknown. Per-base quality was not reported, and no clone a single base away is much larger than it. These data originate in a study of blood T cell repertoires in COVID-19 (dated by TCRdb to about 2020). Some background on the complete study: Samples from collaborators originated in the United States, Italy and Spain and spanned both the acute and convalescent phases of COVID-19. The dataset comprised deeply sampled blood TCRbeta repertoires from subjects exposed to, actively infected with, or recovered from COVID-19. The prospective study material was composed of cDNA or gDNA derived from T cells, B-cell-depleted T cells, or PBMCs. Where available, HLA class I and class II types were taken from metadata supplied by the sample provider and were not determined by assay-based typing. The samples were drawn from two sources: the first 160 participants of the ongoing ImmuneRACE study, and 950 to 1,500 subjects contributed by 6 global collaborators. A de-identified subject ID, COVID-19 status, age in years and sex were almost always included in the sample metadata. The repertoires were released in a freely available public database intended as a resource for research on the immune response to SARS-CoV-2.

What the study reported, not specific to this receptor: Clinical and demographic metadata were provided uncurated, with the amount varying by source and participant.

Participants in the prospective study were enrolled through a virtual design, were aged about 18 to 89 years, and lived in roughly 24 United States geographic areas. In the prospective study, cohorts were assigned on the basis of participant-reported clinical history obtained from a screening survey and a study questionnaire. For ImmuneRACE Cohort 3, a participant was defined as recovered based on two consecutive negative NP/OP PCR tests, clearance by a healthcare professional, or resolution of symptoms. Each participant in the prospective study had whole blood, serum and a nasopharyngeal or oropharyngeal swab collected by mobile phlebotomists. Over a 2-month period, participants in the prospective study had the option of providing additional blood draws and questionnaires. Prospective study blood samples were shipped either frozen or at room temperature before DNA extraction. TCRbeta CDR3 regions were amplified from genomic DNA by means of the immunoSEQ Assay, a bias-controlled multiplex PCR. As for the original processing: The number of nucleated cells in each sample was estimated by amplification of reference gene primers within the assay. To quantify the absolute abundance of each unique TCRbeta CDR3 rearrangement, sequence reads were collapsed and filtered. For each sample, productive Simpson clonality was calculated as the square root of Simpson's diversity index over productive rearrangements. The source is immuneACCESS, and TCRdb retained only in-frame sequences with V and J called. Part of the clones is not carried over; for the studies checked, unresolved V genes explain less than half of this, and the remainder is unexplained. V and J calls and clone size come straight from that table; D and trimming were deduced from the DNA. For this sample the table gives a few hundred thousand clones, of which more than 75% were detected only once. Under 1.3% of the sample comes from the top ten.

Sequencing was performed on PBMCs or T cells enriched from blood (not recorded which). This TCR came from a woman aged 30 to 39 who had recovered from COVID-19.

The CDR3 protein: CASSIAGGSYNEQFF. The DNA reads TGTGCCAGTAGTATAGCGGGGGGATCTTACAATGAGCAGTTCTTC. This chain is built from TRBV19 and TRBJ2-1; TRBD2 fits 7 bases in the junction. The germline V end is reduced by 1 base and the J end by 4 bases; junction bases left unmatched: 4. CDR1 is given as LNHDA and CDR2 as SQIVND, both from the germline V gene (reference sequence). Reading from cysteine to phenylalanine, the CDR3 counts 15 amino acids. Just the 45-base CDR3 DNA is kept, in frame starting at base 1.